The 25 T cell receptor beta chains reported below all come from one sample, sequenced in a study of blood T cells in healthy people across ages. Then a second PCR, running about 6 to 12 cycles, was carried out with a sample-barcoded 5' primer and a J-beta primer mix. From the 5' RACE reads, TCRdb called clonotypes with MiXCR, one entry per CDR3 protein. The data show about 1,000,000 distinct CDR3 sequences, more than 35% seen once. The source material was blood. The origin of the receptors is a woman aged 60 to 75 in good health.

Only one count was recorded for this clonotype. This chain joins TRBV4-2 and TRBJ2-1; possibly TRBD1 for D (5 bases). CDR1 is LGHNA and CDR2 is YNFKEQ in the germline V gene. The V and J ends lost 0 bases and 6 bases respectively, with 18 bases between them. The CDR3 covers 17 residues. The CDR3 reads CASSQDTGLGTFNEQFF. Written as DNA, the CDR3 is TGTGCCAGCAGCCAAGATACAGGTCTAGGAACATTCAATGAGCAGTTCTTC.

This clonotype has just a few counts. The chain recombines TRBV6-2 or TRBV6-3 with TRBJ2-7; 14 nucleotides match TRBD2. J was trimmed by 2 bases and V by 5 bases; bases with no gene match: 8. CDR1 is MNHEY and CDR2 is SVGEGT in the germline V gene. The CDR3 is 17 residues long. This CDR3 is CASSLGTSGSLTYEQYF. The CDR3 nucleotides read TGTGCCAGCAGTCTCGGGACTAGCGGGAGTTTGACCTACGAGCAGTACTTC.

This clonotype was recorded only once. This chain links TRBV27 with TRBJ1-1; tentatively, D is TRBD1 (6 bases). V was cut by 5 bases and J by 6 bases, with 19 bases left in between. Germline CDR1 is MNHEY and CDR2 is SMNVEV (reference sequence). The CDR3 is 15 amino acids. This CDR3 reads CASSPPWGAYAEAFF. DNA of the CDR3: TGTGCCAGCAGTCCGCCGTGGGGGGCTTACGCTGAAGCTTTCTTT.

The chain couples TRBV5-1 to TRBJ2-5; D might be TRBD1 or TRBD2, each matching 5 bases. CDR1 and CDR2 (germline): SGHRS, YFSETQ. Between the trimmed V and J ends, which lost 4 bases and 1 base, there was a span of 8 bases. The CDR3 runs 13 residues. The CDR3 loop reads CASSGDGQETQYF. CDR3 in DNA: TGCGCCAGCAGCGGGGACGGCCAAGAGACCCAGTACTTC.

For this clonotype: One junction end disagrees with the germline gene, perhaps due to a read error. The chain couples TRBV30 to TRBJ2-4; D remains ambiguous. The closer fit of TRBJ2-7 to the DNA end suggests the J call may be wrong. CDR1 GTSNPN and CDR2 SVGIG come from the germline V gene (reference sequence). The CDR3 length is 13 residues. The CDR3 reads CAKDRAFSSEQYF. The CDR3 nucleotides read TGTGCCAAAGACCGGGCCTTCTCCTCCGAGCAGTACTTC.

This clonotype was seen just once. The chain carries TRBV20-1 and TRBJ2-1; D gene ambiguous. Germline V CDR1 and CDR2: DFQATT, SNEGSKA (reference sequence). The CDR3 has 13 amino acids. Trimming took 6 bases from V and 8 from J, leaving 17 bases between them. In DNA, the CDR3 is TGCAGTGCACAACATCCTTCAAATCATGAGCAGTTCTTC. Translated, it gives CSAQHPSNHEQFF.

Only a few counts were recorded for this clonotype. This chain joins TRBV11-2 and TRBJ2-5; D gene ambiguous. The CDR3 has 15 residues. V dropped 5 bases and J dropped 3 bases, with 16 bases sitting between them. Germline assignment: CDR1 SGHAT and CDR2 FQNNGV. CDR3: CASSKRAFREETQYF. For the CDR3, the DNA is TGTGCCAGCAGCAAGAGAGCCTTTAGGGAAGAGACCCAGTACTTC. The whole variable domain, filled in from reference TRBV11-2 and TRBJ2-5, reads EAGVAQSPRYKIIEKRQSVAFWCNPISGHATLYWYQQILGQGPKLLIQFQNNGVVDDSQLPKDRFSAERLKGVDSTLKIQPAKLEDSAVYLCASSKRAFREETQYFGPGTRLLVL.

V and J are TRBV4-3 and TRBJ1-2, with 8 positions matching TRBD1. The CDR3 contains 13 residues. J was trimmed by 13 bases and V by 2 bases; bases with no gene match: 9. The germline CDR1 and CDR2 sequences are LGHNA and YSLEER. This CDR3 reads CASSQPSTGAFTF. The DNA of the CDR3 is TGCGCCAGCAGCCAACCCTCGACAGGGGCGTTCACCTTC.

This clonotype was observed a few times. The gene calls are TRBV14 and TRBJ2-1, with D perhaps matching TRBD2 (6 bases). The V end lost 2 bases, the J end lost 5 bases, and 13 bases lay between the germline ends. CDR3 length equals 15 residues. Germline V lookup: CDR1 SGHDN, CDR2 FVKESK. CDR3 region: CASSQPRGRHNEQFF. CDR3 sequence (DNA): TGTGCCAGCAGCCAACCCCGGGGGAGGCACAATGAGCAGTTCTTC.

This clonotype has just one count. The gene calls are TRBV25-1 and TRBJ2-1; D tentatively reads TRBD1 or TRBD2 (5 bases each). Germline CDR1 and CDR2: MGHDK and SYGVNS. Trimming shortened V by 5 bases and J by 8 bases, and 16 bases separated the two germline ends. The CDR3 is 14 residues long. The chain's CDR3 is CASSRDHSRDEQFF. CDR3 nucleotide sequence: TGTGCCAGCAGTAGGGACCACTCGAGGGATGAGCAGTTCTTC.

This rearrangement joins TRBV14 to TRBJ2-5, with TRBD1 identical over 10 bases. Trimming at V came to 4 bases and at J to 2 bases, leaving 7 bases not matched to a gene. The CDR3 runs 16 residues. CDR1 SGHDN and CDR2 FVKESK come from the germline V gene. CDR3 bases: TGTGCCAGCAGCCCGGGACAGGGGAGAGGTCAAGAGACCCAGTACTTC. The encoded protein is CASSPGQGRGQETQYF.

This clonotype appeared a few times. CDR3 bases: TGTGCCAGCAGCCATCTAAAGGACAGGGTTGAATCACCCCTCCACTTT. It translates to CASSHLKDRVESPLHF. This chain uses TRBV4-2 with TRBJ1-6; 8 bases fit TRBD1. Germline V gene data show CDR1 as LGHNA and CDR2 as YNFKEQ. The CDR3 loop spans 16 amino acids. V trimming: 3 bases; J trimming: 10 bases; junction bases outside the gene matches: 11.

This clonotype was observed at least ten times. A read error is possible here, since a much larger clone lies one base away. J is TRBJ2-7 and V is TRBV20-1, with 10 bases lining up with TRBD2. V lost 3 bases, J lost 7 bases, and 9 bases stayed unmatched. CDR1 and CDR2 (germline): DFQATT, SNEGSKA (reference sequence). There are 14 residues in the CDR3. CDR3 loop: CSASSSGRSNEQYF. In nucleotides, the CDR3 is TGCAGTGCTAGTTCTAGCGGGAGATCCAATGAGCAGTACTTC.

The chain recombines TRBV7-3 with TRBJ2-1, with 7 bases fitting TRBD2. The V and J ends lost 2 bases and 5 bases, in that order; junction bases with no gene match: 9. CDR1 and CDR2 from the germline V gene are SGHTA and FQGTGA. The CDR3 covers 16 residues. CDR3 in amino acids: CASSLHASGVNNEQFF. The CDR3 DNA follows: TGTGCCAGCAGCTTACACGCTAGCGGAGTTAACAATGAGCAGTTCTTC.

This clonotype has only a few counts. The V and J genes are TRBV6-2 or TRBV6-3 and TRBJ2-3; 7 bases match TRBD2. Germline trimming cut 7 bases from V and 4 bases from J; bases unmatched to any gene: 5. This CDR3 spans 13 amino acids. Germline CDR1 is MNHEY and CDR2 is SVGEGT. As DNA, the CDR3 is TGTGCCAGCACCCGACTAGCAGCAGATACGCAGTATTTT. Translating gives CASTRLAADTQYF.

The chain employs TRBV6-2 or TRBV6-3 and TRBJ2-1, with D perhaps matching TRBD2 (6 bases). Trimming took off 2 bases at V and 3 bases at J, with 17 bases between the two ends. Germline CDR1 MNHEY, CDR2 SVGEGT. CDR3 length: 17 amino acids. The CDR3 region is CASSYPPSSGYYNEQFF. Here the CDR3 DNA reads TGTGCCAGCAGTTACCCGCCCAGCAGCGGGTACTACAATGAGCAGTTCTTC.

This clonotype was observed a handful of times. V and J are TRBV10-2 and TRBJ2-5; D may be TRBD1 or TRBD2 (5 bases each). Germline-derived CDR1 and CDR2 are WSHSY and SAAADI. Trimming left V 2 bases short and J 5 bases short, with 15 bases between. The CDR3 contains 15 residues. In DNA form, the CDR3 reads TGCGCCAGCAGTGAGGCGAGGGGCAATCGGGAGACCCAGTACTTC. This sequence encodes CASSEARGNRETQYF.

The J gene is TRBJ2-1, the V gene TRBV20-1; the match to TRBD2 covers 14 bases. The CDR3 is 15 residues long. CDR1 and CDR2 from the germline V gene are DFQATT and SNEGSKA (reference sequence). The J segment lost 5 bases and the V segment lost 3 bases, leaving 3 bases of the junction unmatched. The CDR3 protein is CSARGLAGVNNEQFF. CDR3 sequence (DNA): TGCAGTGCTAGGGGACTAGCGGGGGTAAACAATGAGCAGTTCTTC.

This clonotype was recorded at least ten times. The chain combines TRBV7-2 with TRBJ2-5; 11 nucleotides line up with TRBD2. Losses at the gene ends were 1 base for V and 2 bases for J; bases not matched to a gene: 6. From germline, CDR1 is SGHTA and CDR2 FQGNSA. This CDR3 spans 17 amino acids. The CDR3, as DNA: TGTGCCAGCAGCTTAGGGAGTTTAGCGGGAGGGCAAGAGACCCAGTACTTC. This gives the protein CASSLGSLAGGQETQYF.

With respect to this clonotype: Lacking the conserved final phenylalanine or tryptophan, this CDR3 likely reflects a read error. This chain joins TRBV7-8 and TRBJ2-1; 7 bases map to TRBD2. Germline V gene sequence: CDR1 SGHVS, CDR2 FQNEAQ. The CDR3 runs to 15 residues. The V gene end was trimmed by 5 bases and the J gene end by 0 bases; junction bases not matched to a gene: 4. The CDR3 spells CASSTGLVSYNEQFL. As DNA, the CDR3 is TGTGCCAGCAGCACCGGACTAGTCTCCTACAATGAGCAGTTCCTC.

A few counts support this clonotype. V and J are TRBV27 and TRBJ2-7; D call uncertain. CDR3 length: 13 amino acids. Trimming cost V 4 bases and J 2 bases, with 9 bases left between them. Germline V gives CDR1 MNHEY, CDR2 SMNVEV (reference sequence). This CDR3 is CASSWAPPYEQYF. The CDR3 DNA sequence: TGTGCCAGCAGTTGGGCGCCTCCCTACGAGCAGTACTTC.

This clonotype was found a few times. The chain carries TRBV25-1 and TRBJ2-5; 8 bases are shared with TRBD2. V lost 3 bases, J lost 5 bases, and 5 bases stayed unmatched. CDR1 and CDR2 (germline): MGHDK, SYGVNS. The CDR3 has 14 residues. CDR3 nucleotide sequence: TGTGCCAGCAGTGAGAAGCGGGAGCAGGAGACCCAGTACTTC. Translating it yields CASSEKREQETQYF.

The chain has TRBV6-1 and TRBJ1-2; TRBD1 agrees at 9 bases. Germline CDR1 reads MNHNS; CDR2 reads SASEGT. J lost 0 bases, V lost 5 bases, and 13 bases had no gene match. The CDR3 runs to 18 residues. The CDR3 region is CASSPGPGQGFSNYGYTF. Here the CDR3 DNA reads TGTGCCAGCAGTCCGGGACCGGGACAGGGATTTTCTAACTATGGCTACACCTTC.

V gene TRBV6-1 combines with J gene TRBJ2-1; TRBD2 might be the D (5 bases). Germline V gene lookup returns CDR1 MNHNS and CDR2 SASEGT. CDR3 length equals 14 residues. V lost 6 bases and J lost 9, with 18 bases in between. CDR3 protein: CASSRGEPAGEQFF. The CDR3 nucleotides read TGTGCCAGCAGCCGGGGAGAGCCGGCGGGTGAGCAGTTCTTC.

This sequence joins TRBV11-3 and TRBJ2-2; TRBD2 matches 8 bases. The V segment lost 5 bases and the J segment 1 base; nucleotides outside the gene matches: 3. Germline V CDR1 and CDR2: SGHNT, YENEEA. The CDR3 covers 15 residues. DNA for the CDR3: TGTGCCAGCAGCCCTAGCGGGCGGAACACCGGGGAGCTGTTTTTT. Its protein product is CASSPSGRNTGELFF.